Included here is one T cell receptor beta chain sequence, with context. What it binds is not known. The data are from a study of long-term antiretroviral therapy in people with HIV. Overall study context: In the earliest collections, sampling predates the 2015 immediate-ART recommendation by about a decade.

The V gene end was trimmed by 7 bases and the J gene end by 6 bases; junction bases not matched to a gene: 4. The germline V gene encodes CDR1 WSHSY and CDR2 SAAADI. The CDR3 length is 12 residues. Sequencing used immunoSEQ v3.0 at survey level. TCRdb's copy holds only in-frame clones and misses some; the assay was immunoSEQ multiplex PCR. Among more than 20,000 clones listed, roughly 84% were seen once. Points from the study as a whole: Information on adherence, resistance and therapy changes was unavailable.

The material was unsorted PBMCs, obtained 1.3 years after starting antiretroviral therapy. This clonotype was sampled from a man between 60 and 75 years old with HIV. The chain links TRBV10-2 to TRBJ2-7; 9 positions match TRBD2. This CDR3 is CASKAGGAEQYF. For the CDR3, the DNA is TGCGCCAGCAAGGCGGGAGGGGCCGAGCAGTACTTC.